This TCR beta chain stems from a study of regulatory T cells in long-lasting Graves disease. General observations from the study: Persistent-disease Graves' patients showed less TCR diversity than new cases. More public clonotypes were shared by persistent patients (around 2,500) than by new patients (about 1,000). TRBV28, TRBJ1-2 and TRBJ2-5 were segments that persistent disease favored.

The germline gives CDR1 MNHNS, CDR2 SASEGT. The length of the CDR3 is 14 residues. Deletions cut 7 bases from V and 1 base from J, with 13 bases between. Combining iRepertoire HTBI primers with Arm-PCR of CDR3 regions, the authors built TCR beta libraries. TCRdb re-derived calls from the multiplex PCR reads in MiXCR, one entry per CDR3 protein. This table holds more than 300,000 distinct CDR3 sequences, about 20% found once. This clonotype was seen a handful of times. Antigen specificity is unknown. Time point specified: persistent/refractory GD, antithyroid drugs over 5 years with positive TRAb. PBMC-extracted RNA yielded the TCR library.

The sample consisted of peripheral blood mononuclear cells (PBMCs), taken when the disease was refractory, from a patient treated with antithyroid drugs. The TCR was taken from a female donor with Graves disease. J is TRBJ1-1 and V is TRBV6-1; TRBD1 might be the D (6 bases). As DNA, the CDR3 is TGTGCCAGCACCGTGACAGGACAGAACACTGAAGCTTTCTTT. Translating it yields CASTVTGQNTEAFF.